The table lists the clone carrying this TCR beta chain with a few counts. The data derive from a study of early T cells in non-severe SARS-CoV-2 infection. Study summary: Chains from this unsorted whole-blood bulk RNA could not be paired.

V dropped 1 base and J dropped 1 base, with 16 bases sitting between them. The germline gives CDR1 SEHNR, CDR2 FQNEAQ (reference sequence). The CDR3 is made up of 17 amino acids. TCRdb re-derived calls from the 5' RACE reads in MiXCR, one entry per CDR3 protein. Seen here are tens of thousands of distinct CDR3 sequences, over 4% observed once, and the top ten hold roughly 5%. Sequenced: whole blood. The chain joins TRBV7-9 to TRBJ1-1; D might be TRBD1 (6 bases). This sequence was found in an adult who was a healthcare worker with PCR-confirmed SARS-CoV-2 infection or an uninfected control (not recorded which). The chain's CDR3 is CASSLVVRGIGNTEAFF. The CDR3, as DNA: TGTGCCAGCAGCTTAGTGGTCAGGGGAATAGGGAACACTGAAGCTTTCTTT.